Here is one T cell receptor (beta chain) with its context. This clone was counted only a few times. Its antigen is still unknown. No quality values exist for individual bases; no much larger clone is one base distant. Whole blood was collected in K2EDTA tubes by collaborating institutions according to the institutions' own protocols. For TCRbeta analysis, collaborator samples were shipped as frozen whole blood, as isolated PBMCs, or as DNA extracted from either sample type. This entry comes from a study of blood T cell repertoires in COVID-19 (dated by TCRdb to the early 2020s). With respect to the entire study: Collaborator samples came from the United States, Italy and Spain and covered acute and convalescent phases of COVID-19. The samples were drawn from two sources: the first 160 participants of the ongoing ImmuneRACE study, and 1,000 to 1,500 subjects contributed by 6 global collaborators. Where available, HLA class I and class II types were obtained from metadata supplied by the sample provider rather than from assay-based typing. Subjects who had been exposed to COVID-19, were actively infected with it, or had recovered from it provided the deeply sampled blood TCRbeta repertoires that made up the dataset. The prospective study material was composed of cDNA or gDNA derived from T cells, B-cell-depleted T cells, or PBMCs. Sample metadata almost always included a de-identified subject ID, COVID-19 status, age in years and sex. The repertoires were made available in a free public database intended to serve as a resource for research on the immune response to SARS-CoV-2.

The trim is 0 bases for V and 4 bases for J, with a gap of 10 bases between the germline ends. Inclusive of the bounding cysteine and phenylalanine, the CDR3 is 15 residues long. Solely the CDR3 DNA is kept, with 45 bases framed from the first base. CDR1 and CDR2 are drawn from the germline V gene: LGHNA, YNFKEQ. The immunoSEQ Assay, a bias-controlled multiplex PCR, was used to amplify TCRbeta CDR3 regions from genomic DNA. In the authors' own workflow: Within the assay, amplification of reference gene primers was used to estimate how many nucleated cells each sample contained. To quantify the absolute abundance of each unique TCRbeta CDR3 rearrangement, sequence reads were collapsed and filtered. Productive Simpson clonality was computed per sample as the square root of Simpson's diversity index over productive rearrangements. Drawn from immuneACCESS, this table holds only the in-frame rearrangements with V and J called that TCRdb kept. Clones are partly lost; checked studies trace under half to an unresolved V gene and leave the rest unexplained. V and J calls and clone size follow that table, whereas D and trimming were derived from the DNA. This sample has about 74,000 clones in its table, and under 95% of those were observed once. The ten largest clones take up roughly 9.1% of the sample.

The paper as a whole reports these results and caveats: The amount of clinical and demographic metadata varied by source and participant and was provided uncurated.

The sequenced sample was peripheral blood. The TCR originated in a human donor in a cohort sampled during active COVID-19. The receptor chain draws on TRBV4-2 and TRBJ1-3, with the identity of the D gene unclear. The CDR3 reads CASSQDPPPGNTIYF. The nucleotides read TGTGCCAGCAGCCAAGATCCTCCCCCCGGAAACACCATATATTTT.